The 26 T cell receptor beta chains listed next were all sequenced from one sample in a study of T-cell memory formation after mild COVID-19. TCRdb re-called the 5' RACE reads through MiXCR, storing one row per CDR3 protein. Of 100,000 to 150,000 distinct CDR3 sequences listed, around 6.3% are singletons. Sequencing input: PBMCs or a T cell subset sorted from them (not recorded which). These receptors all come from an adult woman who had mild COVID-19 (a few samples of this study predate the infection). Cell type and time point are not known.

In this sample, this clonotype turned up many times. This chain links TRBV27 with TRBJ1-6; no clear D. The CDR3 is 12 amino acids. Germline V gene data show CDR1 as MNHEY and CDR2 as SMNVEV (reference sequence). Between the trimmed V and J ends, which lost 5 bases and 7 bases, there was a span of 6 bases. CDR3 nucleotide sequence: TGTGCCAGCAGTCGCCCCAATTCACCCCTCCACTTT. It translates to CASSRPNSPLHF.

This clonotype was recorded a few times. The chain joins TRBV7-9 to TRBJ2-7, with D possibly TRBD1 on 6 matching bases. Germline V gives CDR1 SEHNR, CDR2 FQNEAQ (reference sequence). The CDR3 totals 13 residues. V was trimmed by 3 bases and J by 6 bases, leaving 12 bases between them. For the CDR3, the DNA is TGTGCCAGCAGCTTCCGGACAGCTCGCGAGCAGTACTTC. It is translated as CASSFRTAREQYF.

This clonotype was found a few times. This chain links TRBV20-1 with TRBJ2-3; 7 bases align to TRBD2. Germline V gene sequence: CDR1 DFQATT, CDR2 SNEGSKA (reference sequence). This CDR3 is 13 amino acids long. J was trimmed by 8 bases and V by 5 bases; bases with no gene match: 10. CDR3 coding DNA: TGCAGTGCTCGGGGGGAAAGGCCAGGTACGCAGTATTTT. Protein sequence: CSARGERPGTQYF.

This clonotype came up a few times. V gene TRBV7-2 combines with J gene TRBJ2-5; 10 positions match TRBD2. Germline V gene sequence: CDR1 SGHTA, CDR2 FQGNSA. Trimming took 2 bases from V and 5 from J; bases not matched to a gene: 5. There are 15 residues in the CDR3. The DNA for the CDR3 is TGTGCCAGCAGCTTATTAGCGGGAGGAGGGGAGACCCAGTACTTC. This encodes CASSLLAGGGETQYF.

Many counts were recorded for this clonotype. The CDR3 loop is CASHEGYSYNEQFF. The CDR3 DNA reads as TGCGCCAGCCATGAGGGATACTCCTACAATGAGCAGTTCTTC. The V and J genes are TRBV5-1 and TRBJ2-1; weak D call: TRBD2 (5 bases). Germline lookup yields CDR1 SGHRS and CDR2 YFSETQ. Trimming left V 7 bases short and J 0 bases short, with 11 bases between. The CDR3 has 14 amino acids.

The chain couples TRBV12-3 or TRBV12-4 to TRBJ1-6; possible D gene TRBD1, 6 bases. This CDR3 spans 13 amino acids. The V end was cut by 4 bases, the J end by 7 bases, with 8 bases between. CDR3 protein: CASSSQGNSPLHF. CDR3 nucleotide sequence: TGTGCCAGCAGTTCCCAGGGGAATTCACCCCTCCACTTT.

This clonotype was seen only a few times. V is TRBV6-6 and J is TRBJ1-5, with D perhaps matching TRBD1 (5 bases). The CDR3 sequence is 15 residues long. Germline CDR1 and CDR2: MNHNY and SVGAGI (reference sequence). V was clipped by 8 bases and J by 0 bases, with 14 bases between them. This CDR3 is CASGQGDYSNQPQHF. The CDR3 bases are TGTGCCAGCGGTCAGGGAGATTATAGCAATCAGCCCCAGCATTTT.

This clonotype has at least ten counts. This chain links TRBV12-3 or TRBV12-4 with TRBJ2-3, with a possible D match to TRBD2 (6 bases). The V end lost 2 bases, the J end lost 4 bases, and 13 bases lay between the germline ends. The CDR3 sequence is 15 residues long. The DNA for the CDR3 is TGTGCCAGCAGTTTAACTAGCACCGGCGCAGATACGCAGTATTTT. Its protein is CASSLTSTGADTQYF.

This clonotype was picked up many times. The rearrangement uses TRBV5-1 and TRBJ1-3, with D maybe TRBD1 (6 bases). This CDR3 is built from 13 residues. The germline gives CDR1 SGHRS, CDR2 YFSETQ. Trimming shortened V by 7 bases and J by 0 bases, and 8 bases separated the two germline ends. CDR3 DNA sequence: TGCGCCAGCGGGGACAACTCTGGAAACACCATATATTTT. Protein product: CASGDNSGNTIYF.

This clonotype was recorded a few times. The chain employs TRBV27 and TRBJ2-1; D possibly corresponds to TRBD1 (6 bases). Trimming removed 3 bases at V and 9 bases at J, with 15 bases between. Germline V gene sequence: CDR1 MNHEY, CDR2 SMNVEV (reference sequence). The CDR3 has 14 residues. The CDR3 region is CASSFHRVGGEQFF. The CDR3 DNA follows: TGTGCCAGCAGTTTCCACAGGGTTGGAGGTGAGCAGTTCTTC.

The rearrangement joins TRBV5-5 to TRBJ1-6; D is perhaps TRBD1 (5 bases). Trimming shortened V by 0 bases and J by 10 bases, and 14 bases separated the two germline ends. The germline CDR1 and CDR2 sequences are SGHKS and YYEKEE (reference sequence). This CDR3 spans 15 amino acids. As DNA, the CDR3 is TGTGCCAGCAGCTTGGGTCAGGGTCATCGGTCACCCCTCCACTTT. Translating gives CASSLGQGHRSPLHF.

This clonotype was counted a few times. The chain links TRBV18 to TRBJ2-1; no reliable D call. The V gene's germline CDR1 is KGHSH and CDR2 LQKENI. The ends were cut back, 6 bases at V and 5 bases at J, with 17 bases in the middle. The CDR3 contains 15 residues. CDR3 DNA sequence: TGTGCCAGCTCCCCGGGTGTGGGCTTAAACAATGAGCAGTTCTTC. Translating gives CASSPGVGLNNEQFF.

The J gene is TRBJ1-6, the V gene TRBV12-3 or TRBV12-4; D is possibly TRBD1 (6 bases). The CDR3 is made up of 13 amino acids. Deletions cut 8 bases from V and 9 bases from J, with 14 bases between. CDR3 loop: CASGWGAGSPLHF. DNA of the CDR3: TGTGCCAGCGGATGGGGGGCAGGTTCACCCCTCCACTTT.

This clonotype was counted many times. V and J are TRBV9 and TRBJ2-7, with TRBD1 matching 11 bases. V lost 1 base to trimming and J lost 5 bases; unmatched junction nucleotides: 5. The germline V gene encodes CDR1 SGDLS and CDR2 YYNGEE. This CDR3 is built from 15 residues. The CDR3 bases are TGTGCCAGCAGCGTAAAGCCGGGACAGGGGGACGAGCAGTACTTC. Protein product: CASSVKPGQGDEQYF.

CDR3 residues: CASSNRGYYGYTF. CDR3 coding DNA: TGTGCCAGCAGTAACAGGGGATACTATGGCTACACCTTC. The chain is built from TRBV7-9 and TRBJ1-2; TRBD1 aligns across 7 bases. The CDR3 sequence is 13 residues long. Germline V CDR1 and CDR2: SEHNR, FQNEAQ (reference sequence). J lost 3 bases, V lost 6 bases, and 4 bases had no gene match.

This clonotype occurred many times. The CDR3 spells CASSYDGTAYEQYF. In DNA, the CDR3 is TGTGCCAGCAGTTATGACGGGACGGCTTACGAGCAGTACTTC. V and J are TRBV6-5 and TRBJ2-7; perhaps D is TRBD1 or TRBD2 (5 bases each). CDR1 is MNHEY and CDR2 is SVGAGI in the germline V gene. The CDR3 is made up of 14 amino acids. Trimming pared 3 bases from V and 4 bases from J, leaving 13 bases between.

The V gene is TRBV7-9, the J gene TRBJ1-1, with unresolved D. The germline CDR1 and CDR2 sequences are SEHNR and FQNEAQ (reference sequence). The CDR3 has 13 residues. The V end was cut by 5 bases, the J end by 4 bases, with 11 bases between. CDR3 coding DNA: TGTGCCAGCAGCCCCATAAAGGGCACTGAAGCTTTCTTT. This encodes CASSPIKGTEAFF.

The table lists this clonotype with a few counts. The CDR3 DNA is TGTGCCAGCAGTGGAGTTTGGACTAGCGGGGTTAATGAGCAGTTCTTC. The encoded protein is CASSGVWTSGVNEQFF. V and J are TRBV6-1 and TRBJ2-1, with 12 positions matching TRBD2. CDR1 MNHNS and CDR2 SASEGT come from the germline V gene. V trimming: 4 bases; J trimming: 7 bases; junction bases outside the gene matches: 8. The CDR3 loop spans 16 amino acids.

The chain recombines TRBV6-5 with TRBJ2-7, with 8 bases fitting TRBD1. Germline V gene lookup returns CDR1 MNHEY and CDR2 SVGAGI. The V gene end was trimmed by 6 bases and the J gene end by 0 bases; junction bases not matched to a gene: 7. The CDR3 runs 15 residues. CDR3: CASRRDRSSSYEQYF. For the CDR3, the DNA is TGTGCCAGCAGGCGGGACAGGAGTTCCTCCTACGAGCAGTACTTC.

This clonotype was seen repeatedly, ten times or more. The chain carries TRBV4-2 and TRBJ2-7, with D possibly being TRBD2 (6 bases). The ends were cut back, 1 base at V and 4 bases at J, with 17 bases in the middle. CDR3 size: 16 residues. The germline gives CDR1 LGHNA, CDR2 YNFKEQ. CDR3 region: CASSQGYGGNVYEQYF. CDR3 sequence (DNA): TGTGCCAGCAGCCAAGGGTACGGGGGAAACGTTTACGAGCAGTACTTC.

Only a few counts were recorded for this clonotype. The V call is TRBV6-2 or TRBV6-3, the J call TRBJ2-7; TRBD1 matches 9 bases. The V gene end was trimmed by 6 bases and the J gene end by 1 base; junction bases not matched to a gene: 7. Per the germline V gene, CDR1 is MNHEY and CDR2 is SVGEGT. The CDR3 covers 15 residues. The CDR3 sequence: CASRPGTGLSYEQYF. The CDR3 bases are TGTGCCAGCAGGCCCGGGACAGGGCTGTCCTACGAGCAGTACTTC.

This chain links TRBV4-3 with TRBJ1-2; D not certain. CDR1 is LGHNA, CDR2 YSLEER, per germline. The CDR3 loop spans 15 amino acids. Trimming removed 0 bases at V and 2 bases at J, with 10 bases between. The DNA for the CDR3 is TGCGCCAGCAGCCAAGACGAGGGAGGCAACTATGGCTACACCTTC. Translation: CASSQDEGGNYGYTF.

This clonotype was counted a few times. The chain links TRBV5-1 to TRBJ2-1, with 10 positions matching TRBD1. CDR1 and CDR2 from the germline V gene are SGHRS and YFSETQ. The junction had 10 bases not matched to a gene; V was cut back by 4 bases and J by 6 bases. CDR3 size: 16 residues. For the CDR3, the DNA is TGCGCCAGCAGCAGAGACCCCGGGACAGGGGCCAATGAGCAGTTCTTC. Protein sequence: CASSRDPGTGANEQFF.

J is TRBJ1-1 and V is TRBV6-1; D might be TRBD1 (6 bases). The CDR3 is 16 amino acids. CDR1 and CDR2 (germline): MNHNS, SASEGT. Trimming left V 0 bases short and J 0 bases short, with 11 bases between. The CDR3 sequence: CASSEARYRVNTEAFF. CDR3 DNA: TGTGCCAGCAGTGAAGCTCGGTACAGGGTGAACACTGAAGCTTTCTTT.

V is TRBV29-1 and J is TRBJ2-1, with D possibly being TRBD1 or TRBD2 (5 bases each). V was trimmed by 3 bases and J by 8 bases, leaving 11 bases between them. This CDR3 contains 12 residues. The germline V gene has CDR1 SQVTM and CDR2 ANQGSEA. CDR3 nucleotides: TGCAGCGTTGAGTCAGGGAGCGATGAGCAGTTCTTC. Protein sequence: CSVESGSDEQFF.

This clonotype was seen many times. The chain joins TRBV5-1 to TRBJ2-2, with D possibly matching TRBD1 (5 bases). The CDR3 is 18 amino acids. V was cut by 1 base and J by 6 bases, with 22 bases left in between. Germline CDR1 and CDR2: SGHRS and YFSETQ. CDR3 bases: TGCGCCAGCAGCTTGCTGAATGTGGAGACAGTTCGTGCCGGGGAGCTGTTTTTT. Its translation is CASSLLNVETVRAGELFF. Filled out from reference TRBV5-1 and TRBJ2-2, the complete variable domain reads KAGVTQTPRYLIKTRGQQVTLSCSPISGHRSVSWYQQTPGQGLQFLFEYFSETQRNKGNFPGRFSGRQFSNSRSEMNVSTLELGDSALYLCASSLLNVETVRAGELFFGEGSRLTVL.